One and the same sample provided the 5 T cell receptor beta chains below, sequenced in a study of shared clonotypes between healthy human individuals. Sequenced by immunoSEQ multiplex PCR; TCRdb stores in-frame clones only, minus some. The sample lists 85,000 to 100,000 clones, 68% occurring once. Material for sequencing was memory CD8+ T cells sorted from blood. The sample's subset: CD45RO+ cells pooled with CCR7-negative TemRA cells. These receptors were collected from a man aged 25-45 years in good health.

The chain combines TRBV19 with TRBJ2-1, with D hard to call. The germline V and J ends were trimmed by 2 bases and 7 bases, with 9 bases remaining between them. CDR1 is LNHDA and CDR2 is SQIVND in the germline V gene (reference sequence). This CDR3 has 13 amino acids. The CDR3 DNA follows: TGTGCCAGTAGTATATCGTTTGGGAATGAGCAGTTCTTC. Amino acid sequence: CASSISFGNEQFF.

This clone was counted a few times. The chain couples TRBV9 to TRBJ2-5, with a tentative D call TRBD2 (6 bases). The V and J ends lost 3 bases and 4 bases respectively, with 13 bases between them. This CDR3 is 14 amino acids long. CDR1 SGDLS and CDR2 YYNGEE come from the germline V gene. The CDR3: CASSASGVGETQYF. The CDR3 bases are TGTGCCAGCAGCGCCTCGGGAGTCGGAGAGACCCAGTACTTC.

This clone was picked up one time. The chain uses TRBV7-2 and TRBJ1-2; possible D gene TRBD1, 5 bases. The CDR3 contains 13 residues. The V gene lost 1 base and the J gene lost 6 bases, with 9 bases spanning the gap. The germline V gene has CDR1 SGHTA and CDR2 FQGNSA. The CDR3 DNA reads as TGTGCCAGCAGCTTAGTCAGGGCCCATGGCTACACCTTC. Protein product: CASSLVRAHGYTF.

This chain's CDR3 is CASSPGTSEADTQYF. The CDR3 coding sequence is TGTGCCAGTAGTCCCGGGACTAGCGAAGCAGATACGCAGTATTTT. The chain recombines TRBV19 with TRBJ2-3; 10 bases agree with TRBD2. V was pared by 5 bases and J by 4 bases, with 6 bases of the junction left unmatched. There are 15 residues in the CDR3. Germline CDR1 LNHDA, CDR2 SQIVND (reference sequence).

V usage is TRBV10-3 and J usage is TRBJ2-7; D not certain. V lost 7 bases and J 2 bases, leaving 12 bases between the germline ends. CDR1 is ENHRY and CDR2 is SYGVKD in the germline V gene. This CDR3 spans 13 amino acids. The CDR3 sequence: CAITDMATYEQYF. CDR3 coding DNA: TGTGCCATCACCGACATGGCCACCTACGAGCAGTACTTC.